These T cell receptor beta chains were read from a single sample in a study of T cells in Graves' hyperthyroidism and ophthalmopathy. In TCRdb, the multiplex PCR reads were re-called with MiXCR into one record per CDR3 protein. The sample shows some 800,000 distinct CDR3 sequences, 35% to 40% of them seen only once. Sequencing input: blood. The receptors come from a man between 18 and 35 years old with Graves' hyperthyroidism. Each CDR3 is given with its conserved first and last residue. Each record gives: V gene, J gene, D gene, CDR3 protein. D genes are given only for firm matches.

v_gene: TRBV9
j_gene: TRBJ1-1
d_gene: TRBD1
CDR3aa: CASSPPTGATEAFF

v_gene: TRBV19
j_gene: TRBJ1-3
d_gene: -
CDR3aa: CASSLGDGSGNTIYF

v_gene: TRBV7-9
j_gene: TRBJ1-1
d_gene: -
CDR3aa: CASSLGTVWTEAFF

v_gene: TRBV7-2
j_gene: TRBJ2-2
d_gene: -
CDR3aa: CASSRGGDGELFF

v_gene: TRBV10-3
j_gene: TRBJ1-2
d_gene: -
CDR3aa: CAIRRTGTLNYGYTF

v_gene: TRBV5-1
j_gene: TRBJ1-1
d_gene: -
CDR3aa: CASSAGKSNTEAFF

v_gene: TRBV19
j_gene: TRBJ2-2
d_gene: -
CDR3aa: CATTGAGTPHTGELFF

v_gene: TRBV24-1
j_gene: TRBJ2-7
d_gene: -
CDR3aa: CATSDRDSPYEQYF

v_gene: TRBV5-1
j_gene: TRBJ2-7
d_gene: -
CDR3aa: CASSQDVQGRQYF

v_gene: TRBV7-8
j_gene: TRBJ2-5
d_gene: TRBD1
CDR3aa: CASSPQGYRGETQYF

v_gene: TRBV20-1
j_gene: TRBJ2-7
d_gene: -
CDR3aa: CSALILGFYEQYF

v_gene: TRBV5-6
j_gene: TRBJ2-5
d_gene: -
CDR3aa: CASSPQGSETQYF

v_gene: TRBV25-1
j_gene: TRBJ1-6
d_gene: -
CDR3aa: CASSFRRNNSPLHF

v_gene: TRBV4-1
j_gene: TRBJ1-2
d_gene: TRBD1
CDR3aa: CASSHARDSRYTF

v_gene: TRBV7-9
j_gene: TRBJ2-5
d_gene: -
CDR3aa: CASSNRLVETQYF

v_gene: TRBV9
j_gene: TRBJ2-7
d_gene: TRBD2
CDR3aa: CASSHAGGYEQYF

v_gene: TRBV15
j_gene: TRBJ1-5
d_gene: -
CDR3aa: CATSESLAQPQHF

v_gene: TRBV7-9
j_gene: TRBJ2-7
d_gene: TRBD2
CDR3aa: CASSQLSGVNEQYF

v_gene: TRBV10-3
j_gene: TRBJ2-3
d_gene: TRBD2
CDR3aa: CAIRGLATDTQYF

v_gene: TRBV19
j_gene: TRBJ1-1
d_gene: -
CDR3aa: CATSGAEVGEAFF

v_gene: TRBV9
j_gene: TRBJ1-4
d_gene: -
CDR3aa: CASSPRQDATNEKLFF

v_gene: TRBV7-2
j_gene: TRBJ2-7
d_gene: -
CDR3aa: CASSQRQATYEQYF

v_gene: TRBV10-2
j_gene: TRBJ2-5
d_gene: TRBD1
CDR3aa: CASSELNRGRGQETQYF

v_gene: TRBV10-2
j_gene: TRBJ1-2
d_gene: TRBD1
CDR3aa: CASSESEGTGKKGYTF

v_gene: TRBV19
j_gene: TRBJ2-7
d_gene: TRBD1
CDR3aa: CASSIAGQTYEQYF

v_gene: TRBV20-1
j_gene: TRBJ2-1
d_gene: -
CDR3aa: CSASGSSYSEQFF

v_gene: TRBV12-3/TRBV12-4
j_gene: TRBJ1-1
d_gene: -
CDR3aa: CASRRSGPGPEAFF

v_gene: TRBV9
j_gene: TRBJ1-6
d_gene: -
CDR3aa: CASSAGGGPPLHF

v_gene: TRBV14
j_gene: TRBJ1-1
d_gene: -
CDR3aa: CASSYSVPVNTEAFF

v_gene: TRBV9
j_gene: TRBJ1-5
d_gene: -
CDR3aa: CASSFGQSNQPQHF

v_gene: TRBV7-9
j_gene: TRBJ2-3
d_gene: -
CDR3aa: CASSFSSSTDTQYF

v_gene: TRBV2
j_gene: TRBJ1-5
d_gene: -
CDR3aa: CASSPDTYNQPQHF

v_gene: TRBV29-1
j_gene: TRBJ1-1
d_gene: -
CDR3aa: CSENRNSETEAFF

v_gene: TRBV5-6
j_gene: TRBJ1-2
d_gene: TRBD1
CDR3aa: CASSKDRAYGYTF

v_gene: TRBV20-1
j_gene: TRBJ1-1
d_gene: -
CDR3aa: CSAQYRVNTEAFF

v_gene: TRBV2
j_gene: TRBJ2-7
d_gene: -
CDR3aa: CASSEESTPAGEQYF

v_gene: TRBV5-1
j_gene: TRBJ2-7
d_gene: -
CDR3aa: CASSWDGGNYEQYF

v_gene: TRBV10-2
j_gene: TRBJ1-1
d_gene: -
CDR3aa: CASSQTEFSQSNTEAFF

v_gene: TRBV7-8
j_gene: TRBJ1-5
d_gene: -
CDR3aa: CASSFLDSRNQPQHF

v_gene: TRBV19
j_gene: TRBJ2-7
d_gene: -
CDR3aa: CASSIREKTYEQYF

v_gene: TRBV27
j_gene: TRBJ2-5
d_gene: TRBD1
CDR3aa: CASRRLLTGPMEETQYF

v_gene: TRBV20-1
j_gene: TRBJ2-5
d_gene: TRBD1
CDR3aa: CSAHTTDPVGTGKGETQYF

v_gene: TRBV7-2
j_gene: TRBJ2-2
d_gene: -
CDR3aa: CASSSYDLNTGELFF

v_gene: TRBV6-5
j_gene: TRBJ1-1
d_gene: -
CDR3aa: CASSYLGLAFF

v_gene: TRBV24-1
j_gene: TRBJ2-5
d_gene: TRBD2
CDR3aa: CATSDPYGGGQETQYF

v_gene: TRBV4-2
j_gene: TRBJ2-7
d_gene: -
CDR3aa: CASSQERGAAYEQYF

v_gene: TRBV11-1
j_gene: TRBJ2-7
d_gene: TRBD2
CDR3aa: CASSLESGSSYEQYF

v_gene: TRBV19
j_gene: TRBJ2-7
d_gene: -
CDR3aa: CASSSSGGETYGYEQYF

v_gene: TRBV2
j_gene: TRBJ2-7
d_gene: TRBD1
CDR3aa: CASRSSTGPVYEQYF

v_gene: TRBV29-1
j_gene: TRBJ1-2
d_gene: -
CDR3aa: CSVKGQGTYGYTF

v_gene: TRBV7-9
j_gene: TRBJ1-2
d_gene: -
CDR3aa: CASTGRGAYYGYTF

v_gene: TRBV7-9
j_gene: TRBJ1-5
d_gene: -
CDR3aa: CASSLGRLGSNQPQHF

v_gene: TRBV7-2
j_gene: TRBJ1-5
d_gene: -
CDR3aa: CASRLGPVPNQPQHF